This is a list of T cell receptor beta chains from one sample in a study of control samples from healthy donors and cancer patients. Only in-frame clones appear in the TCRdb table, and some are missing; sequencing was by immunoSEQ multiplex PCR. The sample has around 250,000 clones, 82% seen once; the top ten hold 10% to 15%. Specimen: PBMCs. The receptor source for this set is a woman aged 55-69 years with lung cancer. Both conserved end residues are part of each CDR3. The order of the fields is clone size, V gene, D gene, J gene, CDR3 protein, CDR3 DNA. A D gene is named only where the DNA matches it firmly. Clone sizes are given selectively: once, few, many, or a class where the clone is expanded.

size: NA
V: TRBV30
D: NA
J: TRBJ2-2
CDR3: CAWSSYRGSYTGELFF
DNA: TGTGCCTGGAGCAGTTATAGGGGGTCTTACACCGGGGAGCTGTTTTTT

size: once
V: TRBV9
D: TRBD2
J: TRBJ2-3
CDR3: CASSVDQREFWDTQYF
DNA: TGTGCCAGCAGCGTTGACCAGCGGGAGTTCTGGGATACGCAGTATTTT

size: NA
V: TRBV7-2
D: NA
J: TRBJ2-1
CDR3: CASSLESNEQFF
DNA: TGTGCCAGCAGCTTAGAATCCAATGAGCAGTTCTTC

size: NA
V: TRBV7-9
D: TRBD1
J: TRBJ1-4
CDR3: CASSSPGQQPLNEKLFF
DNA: TGTGCCAGCAGCTCTCCGGGACAGCAGCCCCTAAATGAAAAACTGTTTTTT

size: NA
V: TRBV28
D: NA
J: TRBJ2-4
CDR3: CASRPRGGGGKNIQYF
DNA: TGTGCCAGCAGACCACGTGGGGGCGGAGGCAAAAACATTCAGTACTTC

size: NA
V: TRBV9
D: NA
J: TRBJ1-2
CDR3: CASGGSLYGYTF
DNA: TGTGCCAGCGGCGGCAGTCTCTATGGCTACACCTTC

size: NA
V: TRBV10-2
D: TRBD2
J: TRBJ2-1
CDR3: CASSPSGSYEQFF
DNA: TGCGCCAGCAGTCCTAGCGGGAGCTATGAGCAGTTCTTC

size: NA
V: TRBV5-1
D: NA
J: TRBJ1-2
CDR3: CASSLSDPDYGYTF
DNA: TGCGCCAGCAGCTTGTCAGACCCTGACTATGGCTACACCTTC

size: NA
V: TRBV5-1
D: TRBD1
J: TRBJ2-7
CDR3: CASSKGTAQNYEQYF
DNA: TGCGCCAGCAGCAAGGGGACAGCCCAAAACTACGAGCAGTACTTC

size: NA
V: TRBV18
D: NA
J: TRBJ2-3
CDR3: CASSPLTGSTDTQYF
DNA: TGTGCCAGCTCACCACTAACAGGAAGCACAGATACGCAGTATTTT

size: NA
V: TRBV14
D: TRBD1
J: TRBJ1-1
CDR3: CASSQDRGHNTEAFF
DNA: TGTGCCAGCAGCCAAGACAGGGGGCATAACACTGAAGCTTTCTTT

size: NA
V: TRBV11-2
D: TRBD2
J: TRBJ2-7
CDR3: CASSLDGGVWGSYEQYF
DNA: TGTGCCAGCAGCTTAGATGGGGGGGTATGGGGCTCCTACGAGCAGTACTTC

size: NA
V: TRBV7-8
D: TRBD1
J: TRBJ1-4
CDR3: CASSTHRGTNEKLFF
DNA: TGTGCCAGCAGCACCCACAGGGGAACTAATGAAAAACTGTTTTTT